Detailed here is one T cell receptor beta chain. The authors' processing: The authors estimated nucleated cell counts from reference gene primer amplification. Using immunoSEQ multiplex PCR, the repertoire was profiled, and TCRdb retains in-frame clones only, with some absent. From that table come the V and J calls and clone size; the DNA was used to work out D and trimming. The sample lists about 270,000 clones, about 88% seen once, with about 3% in the top ten. The CDR3 length is 14 residues. Germline loops: CDR1 MNHEY, CDR2 SVGEGT. V was clipped by 5 bases and J by 6 bases; unmatched bases: 5. This sample stems from a study of blood T cell repertoires in COVID-19. Residents of 24 US areas, aged roughly 18 to 95 years, made up the participants.

The chain is built from TRBV6-2 or TRBV6-3 and TRBJ1-5; 9 bases agree with TRBD1. The TCR originated in a woman between 45 and 60 years old who had recovered from COVID-19. Sequenced: PBMCs or T cells enriched from blood (not recorded which). CDR3 protein: CASSRDRVSQPQHF. Written as DNA, the CDR3 is TGTGCCAGCAGTCGGGACAGGGTTAGTCAGCCCCAGCATTTT.